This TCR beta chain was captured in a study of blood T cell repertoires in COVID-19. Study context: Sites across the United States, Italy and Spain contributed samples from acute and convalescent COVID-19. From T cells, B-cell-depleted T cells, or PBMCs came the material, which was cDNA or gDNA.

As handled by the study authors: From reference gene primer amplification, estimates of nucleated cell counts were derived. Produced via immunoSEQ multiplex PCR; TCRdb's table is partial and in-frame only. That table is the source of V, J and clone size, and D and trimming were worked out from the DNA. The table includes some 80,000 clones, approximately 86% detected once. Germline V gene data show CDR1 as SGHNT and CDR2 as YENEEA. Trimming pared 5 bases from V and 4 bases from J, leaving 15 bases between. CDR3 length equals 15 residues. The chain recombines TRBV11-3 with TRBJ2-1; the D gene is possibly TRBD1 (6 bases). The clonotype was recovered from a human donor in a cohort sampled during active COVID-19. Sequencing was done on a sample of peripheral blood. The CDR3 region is CASSRFPGQYNEQFF. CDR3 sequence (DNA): TGTGCCAGCAGCAGATTCCCCGGACAGTACAATGAGCAGTTCTTC.